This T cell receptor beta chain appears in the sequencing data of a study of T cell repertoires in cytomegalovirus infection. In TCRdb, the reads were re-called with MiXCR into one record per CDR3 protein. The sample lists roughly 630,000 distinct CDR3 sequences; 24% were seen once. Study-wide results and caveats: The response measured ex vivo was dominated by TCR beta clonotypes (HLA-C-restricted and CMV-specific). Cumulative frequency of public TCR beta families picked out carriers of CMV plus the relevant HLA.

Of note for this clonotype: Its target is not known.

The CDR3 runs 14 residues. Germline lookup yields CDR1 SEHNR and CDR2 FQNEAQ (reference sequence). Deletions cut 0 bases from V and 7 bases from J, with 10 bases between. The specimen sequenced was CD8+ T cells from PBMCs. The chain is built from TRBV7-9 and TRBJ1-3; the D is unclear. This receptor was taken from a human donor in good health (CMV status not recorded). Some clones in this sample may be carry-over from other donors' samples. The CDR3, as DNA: TGTGCCAGCAGCTTAGCTATGAGGTGGAACACCATATATTTT. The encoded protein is CASSLAMRWNTIYF.